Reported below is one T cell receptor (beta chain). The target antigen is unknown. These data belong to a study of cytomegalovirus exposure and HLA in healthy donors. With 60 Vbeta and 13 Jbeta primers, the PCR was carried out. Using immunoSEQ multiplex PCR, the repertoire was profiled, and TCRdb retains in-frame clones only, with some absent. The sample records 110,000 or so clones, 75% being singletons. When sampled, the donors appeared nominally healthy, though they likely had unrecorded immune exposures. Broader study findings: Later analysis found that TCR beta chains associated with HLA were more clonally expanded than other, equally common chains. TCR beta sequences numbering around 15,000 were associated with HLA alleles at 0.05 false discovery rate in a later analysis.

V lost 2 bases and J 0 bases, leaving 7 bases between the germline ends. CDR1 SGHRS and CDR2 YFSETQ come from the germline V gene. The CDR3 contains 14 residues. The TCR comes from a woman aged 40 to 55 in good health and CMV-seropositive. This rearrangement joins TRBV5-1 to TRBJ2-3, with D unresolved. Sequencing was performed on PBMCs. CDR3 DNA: TGCGCCAGCAGCTTTTCGTCTAGCACAGATACGCAGTATTTT. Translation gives CASSFSSSTDTQYF.